This TCR beta chain was sequenced in a study of tumor-infiltrating lymphocytes in localized non-small cell lung cancer. Study-level information: The cohort mixed smokers and never-smokers, several histologies, and some post-neoadjuvant-chemotherapy samples.

Study-wide results and caveats: Only some patients had TCR sequencing, depending on available tissue.

Trimming shortened V by 6 bases and J by 0 bases, and 16 bases separated the two germline ends. Germline CDR1 and CDR2: SGHRS and YFSETQ. The CDR3 is 15 residues long. With respect to this clone: Its antigen is not identified.

TCRdb's table, derived via immunoSEQ multiplex PCR, lists solely in-frame clones and lacks some. There are 15,000 or so clones in the sample; less than 55% occur only once, and around 17% lies in the top ten. Specimen: lung tumor tissue. This chain links TRBV5-1 with TRBJ2-7; maybe TRBD2 (7 bases). This sequence was found in a human donor with non-small cell lung cancer. This CDR3 is CASKKEGGISYEQYF. DNA for the CDR3: TGCGCCAGCAAAAAAGAGGGGGGGATCTCCTACGAGCAGTACTTC. Based on the CDR3 plus reference TRBV5-1 and TRBJ2-7, the full variable domain is KAGVTQTPRYLIKTRGQQVTLSCSPISGHRSVSWYQQTPGQGLQFLFEYFSETQRNKGNFPGRFSGRQFSNSRSEMNVSTLELGDSALYLCASKKEGGISYEQYFGPGTRLTVT.